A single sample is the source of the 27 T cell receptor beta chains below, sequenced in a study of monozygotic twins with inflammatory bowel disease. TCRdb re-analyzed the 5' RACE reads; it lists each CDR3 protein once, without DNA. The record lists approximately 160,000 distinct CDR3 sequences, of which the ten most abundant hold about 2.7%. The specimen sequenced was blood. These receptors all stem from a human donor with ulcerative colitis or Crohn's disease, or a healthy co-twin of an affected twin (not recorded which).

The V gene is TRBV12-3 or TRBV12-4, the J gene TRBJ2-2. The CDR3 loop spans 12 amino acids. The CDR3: CASTRNTGELFF.

CDR3 sequence: CAWSGRQGGQPQHF. The chain carries TRBV30 and TRBJ1-5; the TCRdb D gene call, TRBD1, has no DNA to confirm it. Germline CDR1 GTSNPN, CDR2 SVGIG (reference sequence). The CDR3 has 14 amino acids.

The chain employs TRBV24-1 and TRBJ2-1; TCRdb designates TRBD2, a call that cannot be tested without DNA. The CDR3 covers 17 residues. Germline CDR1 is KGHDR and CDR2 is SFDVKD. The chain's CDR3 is CATSDSGLVRFGGEQFF.

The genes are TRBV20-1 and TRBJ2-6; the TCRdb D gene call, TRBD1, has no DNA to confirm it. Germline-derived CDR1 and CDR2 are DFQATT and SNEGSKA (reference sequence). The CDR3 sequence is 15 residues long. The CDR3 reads CSATNRKTGANVLTF.

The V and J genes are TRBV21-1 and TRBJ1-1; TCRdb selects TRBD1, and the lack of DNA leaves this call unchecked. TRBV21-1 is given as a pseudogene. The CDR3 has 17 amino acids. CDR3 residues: CASSKSLSGQADTEAFF.

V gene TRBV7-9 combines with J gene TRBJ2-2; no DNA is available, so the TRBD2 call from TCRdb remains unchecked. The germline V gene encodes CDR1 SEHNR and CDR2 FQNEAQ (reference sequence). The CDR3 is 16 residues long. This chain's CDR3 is CASSLAAGYGTGELFF.

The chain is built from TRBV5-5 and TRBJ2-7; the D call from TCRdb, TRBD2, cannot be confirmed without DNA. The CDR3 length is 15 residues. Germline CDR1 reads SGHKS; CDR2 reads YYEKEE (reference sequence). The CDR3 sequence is CASSFPGTSLNEQYF.

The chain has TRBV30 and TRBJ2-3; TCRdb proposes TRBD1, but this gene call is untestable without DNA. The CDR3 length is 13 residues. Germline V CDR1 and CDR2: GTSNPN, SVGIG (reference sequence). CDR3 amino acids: CAWRPGDPDTQYF.

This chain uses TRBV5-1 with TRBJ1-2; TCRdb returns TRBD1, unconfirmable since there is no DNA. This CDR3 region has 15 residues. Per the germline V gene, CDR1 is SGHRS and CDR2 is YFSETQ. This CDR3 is CASKQSTGGFDGYTF.

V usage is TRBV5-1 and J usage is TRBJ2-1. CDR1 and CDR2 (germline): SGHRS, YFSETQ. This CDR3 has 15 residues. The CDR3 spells CASSLAQGSYNEQFF. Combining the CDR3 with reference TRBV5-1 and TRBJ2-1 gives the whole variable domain KAGVTQTPRYLIKTRGQQVTLSCSPISGHRSVSWYQQTPGQGLQFLFEYFSETQRNKGNFPGRFSGRQFSNSRSEMNVSTLELGDSALYLCASSLAQGSYNEQFFGPGTRLTVL.

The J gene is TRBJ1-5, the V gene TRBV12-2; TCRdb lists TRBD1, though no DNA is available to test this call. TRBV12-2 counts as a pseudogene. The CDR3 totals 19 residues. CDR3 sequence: CASRSSCGQGRGNNQPQHF.

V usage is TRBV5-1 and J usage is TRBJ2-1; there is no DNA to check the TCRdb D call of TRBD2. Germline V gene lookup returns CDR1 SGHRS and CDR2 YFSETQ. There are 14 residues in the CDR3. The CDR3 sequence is CASSLVTSQNEQFF.

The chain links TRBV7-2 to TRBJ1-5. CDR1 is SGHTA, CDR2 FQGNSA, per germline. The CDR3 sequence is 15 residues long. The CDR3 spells CASSLDHSQGRPQHF.

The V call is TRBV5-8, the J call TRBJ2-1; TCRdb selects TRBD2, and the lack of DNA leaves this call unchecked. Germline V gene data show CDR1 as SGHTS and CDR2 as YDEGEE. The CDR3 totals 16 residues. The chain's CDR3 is CASSSQGLAFIGEQFF.

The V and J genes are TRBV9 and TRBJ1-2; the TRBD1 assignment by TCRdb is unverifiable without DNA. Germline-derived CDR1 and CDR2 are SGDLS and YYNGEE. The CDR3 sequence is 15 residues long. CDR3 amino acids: CASSVGDGANYGYTF.

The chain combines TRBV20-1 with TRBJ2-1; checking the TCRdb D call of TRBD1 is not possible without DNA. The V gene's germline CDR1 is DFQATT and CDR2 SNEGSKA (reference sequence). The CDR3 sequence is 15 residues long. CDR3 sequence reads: CSARVGGTTYNEQFF.

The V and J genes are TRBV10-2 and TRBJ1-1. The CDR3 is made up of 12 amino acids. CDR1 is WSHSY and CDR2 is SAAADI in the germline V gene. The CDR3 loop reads CASSDRNTEAFF.

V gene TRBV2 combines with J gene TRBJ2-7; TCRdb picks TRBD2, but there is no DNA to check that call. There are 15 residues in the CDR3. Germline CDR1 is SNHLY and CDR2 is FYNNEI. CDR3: CASSEIAGGPYEQYF.

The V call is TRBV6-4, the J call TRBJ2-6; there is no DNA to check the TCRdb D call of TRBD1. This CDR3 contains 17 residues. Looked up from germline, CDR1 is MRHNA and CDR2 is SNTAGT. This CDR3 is CASSPKRDSSGANVLTF.

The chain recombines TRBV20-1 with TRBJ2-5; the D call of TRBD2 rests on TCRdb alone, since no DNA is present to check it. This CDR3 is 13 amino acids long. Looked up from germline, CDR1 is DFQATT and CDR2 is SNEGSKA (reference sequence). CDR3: CSARPGLASTQYF.

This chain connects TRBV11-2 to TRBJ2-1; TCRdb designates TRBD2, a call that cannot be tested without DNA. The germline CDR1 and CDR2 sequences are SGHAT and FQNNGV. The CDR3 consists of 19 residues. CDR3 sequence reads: CASSLGLAGGPSTYNEQFF.

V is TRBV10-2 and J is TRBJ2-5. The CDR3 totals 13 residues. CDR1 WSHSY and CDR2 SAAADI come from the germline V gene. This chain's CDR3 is CASSVVRGETQYF.

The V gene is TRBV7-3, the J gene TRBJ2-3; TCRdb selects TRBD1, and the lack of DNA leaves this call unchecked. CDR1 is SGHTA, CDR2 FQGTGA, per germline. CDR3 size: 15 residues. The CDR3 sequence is CASSPPRSTQDTQYF.

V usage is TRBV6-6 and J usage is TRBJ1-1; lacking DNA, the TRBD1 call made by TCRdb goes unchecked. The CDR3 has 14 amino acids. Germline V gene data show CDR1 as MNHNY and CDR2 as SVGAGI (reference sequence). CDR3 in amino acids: CASDRDGGRTEAFF.

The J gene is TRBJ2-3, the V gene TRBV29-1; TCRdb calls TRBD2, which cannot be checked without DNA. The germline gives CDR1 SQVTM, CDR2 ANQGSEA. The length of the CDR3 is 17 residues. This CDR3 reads CSVEGWGLAGVVDTQYF.

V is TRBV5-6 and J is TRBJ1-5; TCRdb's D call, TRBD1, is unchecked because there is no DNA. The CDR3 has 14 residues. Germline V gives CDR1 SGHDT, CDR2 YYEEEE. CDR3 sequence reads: CASSLRGSSQPQHF.

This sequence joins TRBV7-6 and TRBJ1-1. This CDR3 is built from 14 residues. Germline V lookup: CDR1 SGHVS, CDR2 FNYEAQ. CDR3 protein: CASSLAQGHTEAFF. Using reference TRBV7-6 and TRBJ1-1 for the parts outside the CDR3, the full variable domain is GAGVSQSPRYKVTKRGQDVALRCDPISGHVSLYWYRQALGQGPEFLTYFNYEAQQDKSGLPNDRFSAERPEGSISTLTIQRTEQRDSAMYRCASSLAQGHTEAFFGQGTRLTVV.